The 12 T cell receptor beta chains in this list originate from one sample, sequenced in a study of blood T cells in healthy people across ages. A sample-barcoded 5' primer and a J-beta primer mix were used in a second PCR of roughly 7 to 11 cycles. TCRdb re-analysed the 5' RACE reads in MiXCR, keeping a single row per CDR3 protein. The sample lists about 640,000 distinct CDR3 sequences, less than 35% occurring once. The sequenced sample consisted of blood. These receptors came from a woman of 80 years or more in good health.

Regarding this clonotype: A read error may produce the germline difference seen at one junction end. This chain links TRBV4-3 with TRBJ2-1; 7 bases agree with TRBD1. Germline V gene lookup returns CDR1 LGHNA and CDR2 YSLEER. The CDR3 is 13 amino acids. This CDR3 reads CASSQDRGHEQCF. As DNA, the CDR3 is TGCGCCAGCAGCCAAGATAGGGGGCATGAGCAGTGCTTC.

There are a few counts of this clonotype. The chain has TRBV2 and TRBJ1-2, with 11 bases lining up with TRBD1. Germline assignment: CDR1 SNHLY and CDR2 FYNNEI. There are 16 residues in the CDR3. The trim removed 1 base at V and 3 bases at J, leaving 4 bases unmatched. The CDR3 protein is CASSEGTGGAYYGYTF. Written as DNA, the CDR3 is TGTGCCAGCAGTGAAGGGACAGGGGGCGCCTACTATGGCTACACCTTC.

This clonotype was seen ten or more times. The CDR3 is CSASRTLRLDTQYF. The CDR3 coding sequence is TGCAGTGCTAGTCGGACTCTTCGGTTGGATACGCAGTATTTT. V is TRBV20-1 and J is TRBJ2-3; D might be TRBD2 (5 bases). The V end was cut by 3 bases, the J end by 6 bases, with 16 bases between. Germline lookup yields CDR1 DFQATT and CDR2 SNEGSKA (reference sequence). CDR3 size: 14 residues.

Worth noting for this clonotype: A much larger clone lies one base from this, so it may be a read error. The rearrangement links TRBV5-5 to TRBJ2-4; 10 bases align to TRBD1. The DNA end lines up better with TRBJ2-7; the J call may be wrong. Germline CDR1 is SGHKS and CDR2 is YYEKEE (reference sequence). The CDR3 is made up of 16 amino acids. The CDR3 sequence: CASSRGGGQGFYEQYF. The CDR3 nucleotides read TGTGCCAGCAGCAGGGGCGGGGGACAGGGGTTTTACGAGCAGTACTTC.

A note on this clonotype: This could be a read error, since a much larger clone is one nucleotide away. This rearrangement joins TRBV11-3 to TRBJ2-1, with D maybe TRBD2 (6 bases). CDR3 length: 12 amino acids. The germline CDR1 and CDR2 sequences are SGHNT and YENEEA. The CDR3 DNA sequence: TGTGCCAGCAGCGGGGGGTACAATGAGCGGTTCTTC. This translates into CASSGGYNERFF.

This clonotype was found many times. The chain uses TRBV3-1 and TRBJ2-1, with 14 bases fitting TRBD2. Germline assignment: CDR1 LGHDT and CDR2 YNNKEL (reference sequence). With V trimmed by 6 bases and J by 9 bases, 1 base remained unmatched. The length of the CDR3 is 13 residues. The CDR3 spells CASRGTSGGEQFF. The CDR3 DNA sequence: TGTGCCAGCAGGGGGACTAGCGGGGGTGAGCAGTTCTTC.

CDR3 loop: CASSPRAVNNEQFF. CDR3 DNA sequence: TGTGCCAGCAGCCCCCGGGCGGTTAACAATGAGCAGTTCTTC. The rearrangement joins TRBV5-4 to TRBJ2-1; D remains unclear. V was cut by 4 bases and J by 5 bases, with 13 bases left in between. This CDR3 contains 14 residues. From germline, CDR1 is SGHNT and CDR2 YYREEE (reference sequence). Supplemented by reference TRBV5-4 and TRBJ2-1, the full variable domain reads ETGVTQSPTHLIKTRGQQVTLRCSSQSGHNTVSWYQQALGQGPQFIFQYYREEENGRGNFPPRFSGLQFPNYSSELNVNALELDDSALYLCASSPRAVNNEQFFGPGTRLTVL.

In this sample, this clonotype turned up a few times. This chain uses TRBV6-2 or TRBV6-3 with TRBJ1-5, with a weak D call TRBD1 (5 bases). With 6 bases removed from V and 0 bases from J, the gap between germline ends came to 12 bases. CDR3 length: 15 amino acids. Germline loops: CDR1 MNHEY, CDR2 SVGEGT. The CDR3 DNA reads TGTGCCAGCAGAGGAGGGGTAGTTAGCAATCAGCCCCAGCATTTT. Translation: CASRGGVVSNQPQHF.

Note on this clonotype: Possible read error: a much larger clone is one base away. The V and J genes are TRBV9 and TRBJ1-5; no firm D call. The germline V gene has CDR1 SGDLS and CDR2 YYNGEE. This CDR3 spans 14 amino acids. V lost 3 bases and J 7 bases, leaving 14 bases between the germline ends. CDR3 coding DNA: TGTGCCAGCAGCGCGAGACGGATGGGGCAGCCCCAGCATTTT. Protein sequence: CASSARRMGQPQHF.

The chain carries TRBV7-3 and TRBJ2-5; TRBD2 is a possible D gene (7 bases). From germline, CDR1 is SGHTA and CDR2 FQGTGA. The CDR3 consists of 13 residues. V lost 5 bases and J 5 bases, leaving 12 bases between the germline ends. The CDR3 here is CASSPQGGETQYF. The CDR3 nucleotides read TGTGCCAGCAGCCCACAGGGAGGGGAGACCCAGTACTTC.

The chain's CDR3 is CATSRDQADNYGYTF. The CDR3 bases are TGTGCCACCAGCAGAGATCAGGCGGATAACTATGGCTACACCTTC. The V call is TRBV15, the J call TRBJ1-2; no reliable D call. The germline CDR1 and CDR2 sequences are LNHNV and YYDKDF (reference sequence). The CDR3 contains 15 residues. V was pared by 0 bases and J by 1 base, with 9 bases between. The full variable domain, with the rest looked up from reference TRBV15 and TRBJ1-2, is DAMVIQNPRYQVTQFGKPVTLSCSQTLNHNVMYWYQQKSSQAPKLLFHYYDKDFNNEADTPDNFQSRRPNTSFCFLDIRSPGLGDTAMYLCATSRDQADNYGYTFGSGTRLTVV.

This clonotype was picked up many times. In DNA form, the CDR3 reads TGCGCCAGCAGCCAAGAGGGTAGCGGGGGAACCCAGTACTTC. It translates to CASSQEGSGGTQYF. The J gene is TRBJ2-5, the V gene TRBV4-1; 9 nucleotides match TRBD2. Germline CDR1 MGHRA, CDR2 YSYEKL. CDR3 length: 14 amino acids. With V trimmed by 0 bases and J by 8 bases, 4 bases remained unmatched.